What follows are 31 T cell receptor beta chains derived from one specimen sequenced in a study of T-cell reconstitution after alpha-beta-depleted transplantation in children. Using unique molecular identifiers, the investigators prepared the TCRbeta library. Each CDR3 protein is one row after TCRdb ran MiXCR on the PCR reads. The sample has about 580,000 distinct CDR3 sequences; 23% are singletons. The sample in question was PBMCs, mostly from graft donor cells, obtained 360 days after TCRalphabeta/CD19-depleted stem cell transplant. Receptors originate from a boy under two years old who had a stem cell transplant for acute myeloid leukemia, so the T cells may come from the graft donor.

The chain is built from TRBV5-1 and TRBJ2-2; D ambiguous. Germline V gives CDR1 SGHRS, CDR2 YFSETQ. This CDR3 spans 15 amino acids. Trimming shortened V by 4 bases and J by 0 bases, and 10 bases separated the two germline ends. The CDR3 coding sequence is TGCGCCAGCAGCATTAGCACCGCGAACACCGGGGAGCTGTTTTTT. Amino acid sequence: CASSISTANTGELFF.

This clonotype was picked up a small number of times. This sequence joins TRBV6-5 and TRBJ2-5; no reliable D call. The CDR3 has 16 residues. CDR1 is MNHEY and CDR2 is SVGAGI in the germline V gene. The V gene lost 0 bases and the J gene lost 1 base, with 12 bases spanning the gap. CDR3: CASSYSKFTFQETQYF. In DNA form, the CDR3 reads TGTGCCAGCAGTTACTCGAAGTTCACTTTCCAAGAGACCCAGTACTTC.

This clonotype has a count of ten or more. V usage is TRBV5-6 and J usage is TRBJ2-1; D remains unclear. The CDR3 is 13 residues long. V was shortened by 4 bases and J by 7 bases, with 12 bases between the two germline ends. Germline CDR1 SGHDT, CDR2 YYEEEE. CDR3 loop: CASSPIQRNEQFF. DNA of the CDR3: TGTGCCAGCAGCCCGATCCAGAGGAATGAGCAGTTCTTC.

This clonotype was seen only a few times. This sequence joins TRBV12-3 or TRBV12-4 and TRBJ1-2; 9 nucleotides match TRBD1. This CDR3 has 14 amino acids. The V segment lost 1 base and the J segment 3 bases; nucleotides outside the gene matches: 0. CDR3 sequence: CASSLGDRDYGYTF. The CDR3 coding sequence is TGTGCCAGCAGTTTAGGGGACAGGGACTATGGCTACACCTTC.

The rearrangement uses TRBV5-1 and TRBJ2-3, with D perhaps given as TRBD1 or TRBD2 (5 bases each). The germline V gene encodes CDR1 SGHRS and CDR2 YFSETQ. V was cut by 4 bases and J by 0 bases, with 18 bases left in between. This CDR3 comprises 17 residues. The CDR3 spells CASSLLGAFSSTDTQYF. The CDR3, as DNA: TGCGCCAGCAGCCTCCTCGGGGCCTTCTCTAGCACAGATACGCAGTATTTT.

This clonotype was seen more than once but under ten times. V is TRBV6-2 or TRBV6-3 and J is TRBJ2-2; no clear D. The V gene lost 9 bases and the J gene lost 2 bases, with 10 bases spanning the gap. Germline V gene lookup returns CDR1 MNHEY and CDR2 SVGEGT. This CDR3 has 13 residues. The CDR3 sequence is CASAPINTGELFF. The DNA of the CDR3 is TGTGCCAGTGCCCCTATAAACACCGGGGAGCTGTTTTTT.

The V gene is TRBV6-5, the J gene TRBJ2-7; perhaps TRBD1 as D (5 bases). CDR3 size: 15 residues. The germline gives CDR1 MNHEY, CDR2 SVGAGI. Trimming shortened V by 2 bases and J by 1 base, and 12 bases separated the two germline ends. The CDR3 bases are TGTGCCAGCAGTTACGGTCCAGGGCCGTCCTACGAGCAGTACTTC. It codes for CASSYGPGPSYEQYF.

The chain joins TRBV7-9 to TRBJ2-5; TRBD1 is a possible D gene (6 bases). Germline V gives CDR1 SEHNR, CDR2 FQNEAQ (reference sequence). V lost 3 bases, J lost 6 bases, and 14 bases lay in between. CDR3 length equals 14 residues. The DNA for the CDR3 is TGTGCCAGCAGCTTGGTAACAGGGTGGCAGACCCAGTACTTC. This codes for CASSLVTGWQTQYF.

This clonotype was observed many times. The genes are TRBV20-1 and TRBJ2-1; 11 bases agree with TRBD2. The J segment lost 7 bases and the V segment lost 5 bases, leaving 13 bases of the junction unmatched. The CDR3 contains 16 residues. The germline gives CDR1 DFQATT, CDR2 SNEGSKA (reference sequence). CDR3 sequence (DNA): TGCAGTGCTCCAATAGCGGGGGGGCTAGGTGGAAATGAGCAGTTCTTC. Translated: CSAPIAGGLGGNEQFF.

CDR3 coding DNA: TGCAGTGCTAGAGATCCGGGACTCGGGCGACACTATAATTCACCCCTCCACTTT. It encodes CSARDPGLGRHYNSPLHF. The chain has TRBV20-1 and TRBJ1-6; the D gene is possibly TRBD1 (5 bases). Looked up from germline, CDR1 is DFQATT and CDR2 is SNEGSKA (reference sequence). V lost 0 bases, J lost 3 bases, and 18 bases lay in between. The CDR3 loop spans 18 amino acids.

This clonotype was seen more than once but under ten times. In nucleotides, the CDR3 is TGCAGTGCTAGAGACCCATGGACAGAGGACGGCTACACCTTC. Protein product: CSARDPWTEDGYTF. The gene calls are TRBV20-1 and TRBJ1-2; a weak D match, TRBD1 (6 bases). CDR1 is DFQATT and CDR2 is SNEGSKA in the germline V gene (reference sequence). V dropped 0 bases and J dropped 8 bases, with 16 bases sitting between them. This CDR3 contains 14 residues.

The rearrangement links TRBV4-3 to TRBJ2-7; 9 positions agree with TRBD2. V shed 4 bases and J 6 bases; nucleotides not matched to a gene: 7. This CDR3 comprises 14 residues. Germline V CDR1 and CDR2: LGHNA, YSLEER. The CDR3 DNA reads as TGCGCCAGCAGCCCCCGGGAGCGGGGGGCCGAGCAGTACTTC. It yields the protein CASSPRERGAEQYF.

The chain combines TRBV5-1 with TRBJ2-2; no definite D call. CDR3 size: 13 residues. V was shortened by 1 base and J by 4 bases, with 5 bases between the two germline ends. Per the germline V gene, CDR1 is SGHRS and CDR2 is YFSETQ. The CDR3 region has the DNA TGCGCCAGCAGCTTGATTACCACCGGGGAGCTGTTTTTT. Its protein is CASSLITTGELFF.

This clonotype was counted ten times or more. The chain combines TRBV20-1 with TRBJ2-2; no reliable D call. The CDR3 loop spans 15 amino acids. V was cut by 2 bases and J by 0 bases, with 10 bases left in between. Looked up from germline, CDR1 is DFQATT and CDR2 is SNEGSKA (reference sequence). CDR3 amino acids: CSARRSASNTGELFF. CDR3 DNA sequence: TGCAGTGCTAGACGATCCGCTTCGAACACCGGGGAGCTGTTTTTT.

The chain is built from TRBV20-1 and TRBJ2-5; D unresolved. This CDR3 contains 15 residues. V lost 0 bases and J lost 1, with 12 bases in between. Germline assignment: CDR1 DFQATT and CDR2 SNEGSKA (reference sequence). The CDR3, as DNA: TGCAGTGCTAGAGATCTCCCGGCGACCCAAGAGACCCAGTACTTC. Its translation: CSARDLPATQETQYF.

The V call is TRBV9, the J call TRBJ2-3; 12 nucleotides line up with TRBD2. CDR1 and CDR2 from the germline V gene are SGDLS and YYNGEE. Trimming took 3 bases from V and 3 from J; bases not matched to a gene: 5. This CDR3 is 16 amino acids long. The CDR3 spells CASSALAGGWTDTQYF. For the CDR3, the DNA is TGTGCCAGCAGCGCCCTAGCGGGGGGGTGGACAGATACGCAGTATTTT.

This clonotype was seen more than once but under ten times. The chain combines TRBV12-3 or TRBV12-4 with TRBJ1-1; the D is unclear. The CDR3 has 12 amino acids. The ends were cut back, 6 bases at V and 6 bases at J, with 11 bases in the middle. In DNA, the CDR3 is TGTGCCAGCAGCCCGGGGAGTCCTGAAGCTTTCTTT. Its translation: CASSPGSPEAFF.

This clonotype appeared many times. The chain combines TRBV20-1 with TRBJ1-2; unclear D gene. This CDR3 spans 10 amino acids. The V gene's germline CDR1 is DFQATT and CDR2 SNEGSKA (reference sequence). V lost 3 bases and J lost 4, with 3 bases in between. CDR3 in amino acids: CSARSYGYTF. The CDR3 bases are TGCAGTGCTAGGAGCTATGGCTACACCTTC.

The V gene is TRBV24-1, the J gene TRBJ2-7; TRBD1 agrees at 8 bases. There are 13 residues in the CDR3. V shed 7 bases, J shed 3 bases, and the junction held 4 bases outside the gene matches. Per the germline V gene, CDR1 is KGHDR and CDR2 is SFDVKD. The CDR3 region has the DNA TGTGCCACCAGGGGTACAGGGGGCTACGAGCAGTACTTC. Translating it yields CATRGTGGYEQYF.

In this sample, this clonotype turned up a few times. The rearrangement uses TRBV27 and TRBJ1-5; D not resolved. The germline V gene encodes CDR1 MNHEY and CDR2 SMNVEV (reference sequence). The CDR3 is 15 amino acids. Trimming shortened V by 4 bases and J by 3 bases, and 13 bases separated the two germline ends. The CDR3 protein is CASSSLDGPNQPQHF. The DNA of the CDR3 is TGTGCCAGCAGTTCGCTCGACGGACCCAATCAGCCCCAGCATTTT.

The chain is built from TRBV6-2 or TRBV6-3 and TRBJ2-7; D is possibly TRBD1 (6 bases). Per germline, CDR1 MNHEY and CDR2 SVGEGT. The CDR3 length is 14 residues. V was clipped by 7 bases and J by 7 bases, with 20 bases between them. The CDR3: CASTSGRTDLEQYF. In DNA form, the CDR3 reads TGTGCCAGCACATCAGGACGGACAGATCTAGAGCAGTACTTC.

This clonotype was picked up a small number of times. This chain joins TRBV5-5 and TRBJ2-7, with D perhaps being TRBD1 or TRBD2 (6 bases each). From germline, CDR1 is SGHKS and CDR2 YYEKEE (reference sequence). CDR3 length equals 14 residues. Trimming took off 1 base at V and 6 bases at J, with 14 bases between the two ends. The CDR3: CASSLILGGGEQYF. CDR3 bases: TGTGCCAGCAGCTTGATACTGGGGGGCGGCGAGCAGTACTTC.

This clonotype was recorded at least ten times. The rearrangement links TRBV20-1 to TRBJ1-1; 8 bases are shared with TRBD1. Germline trimming cut 4 bases from V and 4 bases from J; bases unmatched to any gene: 11. Germline-derived CDR1 and CDR2 are DFQATT and SNEGSKA (reference sequence). The CDR3 extends over 15 amino acids. In nucleotides, the CDR3 is TGCAGTGCTAAAGGTGCAGGGGGCGTTTTCACTGAAGCTTTCTTT. Amino acids: CSAKGAGGVFTEAFF.

Worth noting for this clonotype: An end of the junction does not agree with germline; a read error may underlie this. The chain links TRBV12-3 or TRBV12-4 to TRBJ2-7; D is unclear. The CDR3 has 9 residues. This CDR3 is CASRSGRNF. CDR3 nucleotide sequence: TGTGCCAGCAGGTCGGGCAGGAACTTT.

The chain uses TRBV5-6 and TRBJ2-7, with 7 positions matching TRBD1. V shed 3 bases, J shed 3 bases, and the junction held 12 bases outside the gene matches. The germline V gene encodes CDR1 SGHDT and CDR2 YYEEEE. The CDR3 length is 16 residues. In DNA form, the CDR3 reads TGTGCCAGCAGCTCACCTTCAAGGACAGGAAACTACGAGCAGTACGTC. It encodes CASSSPSRTGNYEQYV.

Ten or more counts support this clonotype. The chain recombines TRBV5-1 with TRBJ2-5, with D perhaps TRBD1 (6 bases). From germline, CDR1 is SGHRS and CDR2 YFSETQ. The germline V and J ends were trimmed by 4 bases and 5 bases, with 15 bases remaining between them. The CDR3 runs to 14 residues. The CDR3 region is CASSLNTGSETQYF. The CDR3 DNA reads TGCGCCAGCAGCCTAAACACAGGGTCCGAGACCCAGTACTTC.

This clonotype was seen only a few times. The chain recombines TRBV6-5 with TRBJ1-2; D unresolved. V lost 0 bases, J lost 2 bases, and 4 bases lay in between. Germline V gene lookup returns CDR1 MNHEY and CDR2 SVGAGI. There are 13 residues in the CDR3. The CDR3 protein is CASSYSPNYGYTF. The CDR3 nucleotides are TGTGCCAGCAGTTACTCGCCCAACTATGGCTACACCTTC.

The J gene is TRBJ1-3, the V gene TRBV6-1, with unresolved D. The CDR3 totals 15 residues. V lost 6 bases and J 1 base, leaving 13 bases between the germline ends. Germline-derived CDR1 and CDR2 are MNHNS and SASEGT. The CDR3 loop is CASSPRDFSGNTIYF. The DNA of the CDR3 is TGTGCCAGCAGCCCTCGGGATTTTTCTGGAAACACCATATATTTT.

This chain joins TRBV27 and TRBJ2-6, with TRBD1 identical over 7 bases. The V gene's germline CDR1 is MNHEY and CDR2 SMNVEV (reference sequence). The junction had 6 bases not matched to a gene; V was cut back by 1 base and J by 3 bases. CDR3 length: 17 residues. The CDR3 bases are TGTGCCAGCAGTTTATTAGGGGGCGATTATGGGGCCAACGTCCTGACTTTC. Its translation is CASSLLGGDYGANVLTF.

The V gene is TRBV23-1, the J gene TRBJ2-5; D unresolved. TRBV23-1 is recorded as an ORF, its role being uncertain. The CDR3 sequence is 14 residues long. V gave up 0 bases and J gave up 0 bases, with 5 bases separating them. The CDR3, as DNA: TGCGCCAGCAGTCAATCGGTCCACCAAGAGACCCAGTACTTC. Translated, it gives CASSQSVHQETQYF.

This clonotype was seen just once. V usage is TRBV9 and J usage is TRBJ2-2; no reliable D call. Germline CDR1 is SGDLS and CDR2 is YYNGEE. This CDR3 has 13 residues. Trimming removed 0 bases at V and 4 bases at J, with 4 bases between. Here the CDR3 reads CASSVGLTGELFF. DNA of the CDR3: TGTGCCAGCAGCGTAGGTCTCACCGGGGAGCTGTTTTTT. Complete variable domain (other parts from reference TRBV9 and TRBJ2-2): DSGVTQTPKHLITATGQRVTLRCSPRSGDLSVYWYQQSLDQGLQFLIQYYNGEERAKGNILERFSAQQFPDLHSELNLSSLELGDSALYFCASSVGLTGELFFGEGSRLTVL.